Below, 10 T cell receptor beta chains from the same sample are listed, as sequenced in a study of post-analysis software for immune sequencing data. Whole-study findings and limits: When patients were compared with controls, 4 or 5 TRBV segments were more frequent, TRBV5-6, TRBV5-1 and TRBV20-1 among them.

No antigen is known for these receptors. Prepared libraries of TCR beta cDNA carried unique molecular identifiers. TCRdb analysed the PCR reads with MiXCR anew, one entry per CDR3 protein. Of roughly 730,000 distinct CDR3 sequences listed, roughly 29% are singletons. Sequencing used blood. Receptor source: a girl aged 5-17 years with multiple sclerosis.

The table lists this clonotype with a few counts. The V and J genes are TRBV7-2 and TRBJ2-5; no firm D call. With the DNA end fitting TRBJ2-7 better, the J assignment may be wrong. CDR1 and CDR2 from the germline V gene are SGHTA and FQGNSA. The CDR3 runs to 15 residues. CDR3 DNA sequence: TGTGCCAGCAGCTTAGGTCTGTATCGGGTGGGCGAGCAGTACTTC. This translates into CASSLGLYRVGEQYF.

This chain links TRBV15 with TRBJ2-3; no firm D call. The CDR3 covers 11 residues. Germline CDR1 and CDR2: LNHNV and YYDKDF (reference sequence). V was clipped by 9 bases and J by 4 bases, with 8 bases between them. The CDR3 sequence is CATLAADTQYF. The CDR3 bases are TGTGCCACGCTCGCGGCAGATACGCAGTATTTT. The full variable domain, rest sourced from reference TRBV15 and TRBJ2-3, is DAMVIQNPRYQVTQFGKPVTLSCSQTLNHNVMYWYQQKSSQAPKLLFHYYDKDFNNEADTPDNFQSRRPNTSFCFLDIRSPGLGDTAMYLCATLAADTQYFGPGTRLTVL.

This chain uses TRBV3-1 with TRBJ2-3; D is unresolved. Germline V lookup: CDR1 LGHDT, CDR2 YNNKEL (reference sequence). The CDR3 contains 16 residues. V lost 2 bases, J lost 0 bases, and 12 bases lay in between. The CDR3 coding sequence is TGTGCCAGCAGCCAACGCGGCGGTCCTAGCACAGATACGCAGTATTTT. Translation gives CASSQRGGPSTDTQYF.

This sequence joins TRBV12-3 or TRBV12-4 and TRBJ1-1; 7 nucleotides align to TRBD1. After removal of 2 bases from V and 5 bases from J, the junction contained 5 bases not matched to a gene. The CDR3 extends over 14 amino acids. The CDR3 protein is CASSLKAGGTEAFF. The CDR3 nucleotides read TGTGCCAGCAGTTTAAAGGCAGGGGGGACTGAAGCTTTCTTT.

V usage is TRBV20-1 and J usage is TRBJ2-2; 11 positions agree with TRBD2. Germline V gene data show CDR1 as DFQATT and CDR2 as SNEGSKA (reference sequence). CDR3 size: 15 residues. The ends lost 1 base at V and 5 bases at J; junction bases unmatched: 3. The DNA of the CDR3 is TGCAGTGCTAGAGCCTGGACTAGCGGGACCGGGGAGCTGTTTTTT. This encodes CSARAWTSGTGELFF.

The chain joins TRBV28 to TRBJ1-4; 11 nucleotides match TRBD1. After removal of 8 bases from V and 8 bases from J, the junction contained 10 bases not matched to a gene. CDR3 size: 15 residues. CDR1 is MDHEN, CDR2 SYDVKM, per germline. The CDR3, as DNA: TGTGCCAGCCGAAAGAGGACAGGGGGCATCGAAAAACTGTTTTTT. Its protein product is CASRKRTGGIEKLFF. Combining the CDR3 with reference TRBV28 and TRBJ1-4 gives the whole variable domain DVKVTQSSRYLVKRTGEKVFLECVQDMDHENMFWYRQDPGLGLRLIYFSYDVKMKEKGDIPEGYSVSREKKERFSLILESASTNQTSMYLCASRKRTGGIEKLFFGSGTQLSVL.

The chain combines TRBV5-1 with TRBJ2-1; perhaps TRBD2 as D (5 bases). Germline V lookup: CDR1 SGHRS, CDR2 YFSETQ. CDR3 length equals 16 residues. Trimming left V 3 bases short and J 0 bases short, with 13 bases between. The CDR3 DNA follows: TGCGCCAGCAGCTGGGAGCCGACGGTCTCCTACAATGAGCAGTTCTTC. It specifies CASSWEPTVSYNEQFF. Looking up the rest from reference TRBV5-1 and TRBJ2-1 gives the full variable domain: KAGVTQTPRYLIKTRGQQVTLSCSPISGHRSVSWYQQTPGQGLQFLFEYFSETQRNKGNFPGRFSGRQFSNSRSEMNVSTLELGDSALYLCASSWEPTVSYNEQFFGPGTRLTVL.

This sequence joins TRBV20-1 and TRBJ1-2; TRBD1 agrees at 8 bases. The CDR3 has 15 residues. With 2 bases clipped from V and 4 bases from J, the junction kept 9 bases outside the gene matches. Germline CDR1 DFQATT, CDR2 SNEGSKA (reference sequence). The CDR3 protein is CSARMPGQVAYGYTF. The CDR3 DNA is TGCAGTGCTAGAATGCCGGGACAGGTCGCCTATGGCTACACCTTC.

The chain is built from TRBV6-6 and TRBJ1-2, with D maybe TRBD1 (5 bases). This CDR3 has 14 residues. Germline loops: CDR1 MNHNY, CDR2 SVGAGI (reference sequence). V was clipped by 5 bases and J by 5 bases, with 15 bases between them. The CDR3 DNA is TGTGCCAGCAGTGGGGCCACCCCCCAGTATGGCTACACCTTC. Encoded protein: CASSGATPQYGYTF.

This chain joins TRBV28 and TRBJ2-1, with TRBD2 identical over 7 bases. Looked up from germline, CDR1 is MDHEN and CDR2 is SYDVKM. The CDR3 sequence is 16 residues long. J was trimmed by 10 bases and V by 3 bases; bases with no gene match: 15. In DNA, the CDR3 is TGTGCCAGCAGTTTTTCGCGGCGAGGGGCGGGGGACGAGCAGTTCTTC. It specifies CASSFSRRGAGDEQFF. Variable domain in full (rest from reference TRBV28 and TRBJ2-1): DVKVTQSSRYLVKRTGEKVFLECVQDMDHENMFWYRQDPGLGLRLIYFSYDVKMKEKGDIPEGYSVSREKKERFSLILESASTNQTSMYLCASSFSRRGAGDEQFFGPGTRLTVL.